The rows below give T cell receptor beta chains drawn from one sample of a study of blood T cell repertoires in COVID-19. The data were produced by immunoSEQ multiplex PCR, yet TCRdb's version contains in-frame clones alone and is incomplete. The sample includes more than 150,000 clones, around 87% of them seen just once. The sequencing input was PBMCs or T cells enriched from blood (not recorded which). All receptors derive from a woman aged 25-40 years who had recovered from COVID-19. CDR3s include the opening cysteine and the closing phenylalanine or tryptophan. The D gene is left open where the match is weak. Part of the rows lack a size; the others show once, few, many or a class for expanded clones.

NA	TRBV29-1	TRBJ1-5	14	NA	CSVQDTADNQPQHF	TGCAGCGTTCAAGATACAGCCGACAATCAGCCCCAGCATTTT
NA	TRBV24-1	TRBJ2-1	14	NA	CATSDPNRAHEQFF	TGTGCCACCAGTGACCCCAACAGGGCGCATGAGCAGTTCTTC
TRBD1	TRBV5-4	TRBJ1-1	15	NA	CASSYDRGSLRQAFF	TGTGCCAGCAGCTACGACAGGGGGTCCCTACGGCAAGCTTTCTTT
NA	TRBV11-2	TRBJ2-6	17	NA	CASSNTIGGSGANVLTF	TGTGCCAGCAGCAATACCATAGGGGGATCTGGGGCCAACGTCCTGACTTTC
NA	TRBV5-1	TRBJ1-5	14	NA	CASSLESGNQPQHF	TGCGCCAGCAGCTTGGAATCGGGAAATCAGCCCCAGCATTTT
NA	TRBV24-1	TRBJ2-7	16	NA	CATSDGGTVSSYEQYF	TGTGCCACCAGTGATGGGGGGACAGTGAGCTCCTACGAGCAGTACTTC
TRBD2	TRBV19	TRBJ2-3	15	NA	CASSMSRETTDTQYF	TGTGCCAGTAGTATGTCGCGGGAGACGACAGATACGCAGTATTTT
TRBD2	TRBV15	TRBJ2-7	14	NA	CATRGTSGTVEQYF	TGTGCCACCAGAGGGACTAGCGGGACGGTCGAGCAGTACTTC
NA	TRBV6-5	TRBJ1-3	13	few	CASSLEPGNTIYF	TGTGCCAGCAGTTTAGAGCCTGGAAACACCATATATTTT
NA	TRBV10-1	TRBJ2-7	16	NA	CASRIQTRRDNYEQYF	TGCGCCAGCAGAATACAAACGCGAAGGGACAACTACGAGCAGTACTTC
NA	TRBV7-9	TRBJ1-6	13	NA	CASSLGAHSPLHF	TGTGCCAGCAGCTTGGGGGCGCATTCACCCCTCCACTTT